This T cell receptor (beta chain) was obtained from a study of CD8 T cells in ankylosing spondylitis. The CDR3 extends over 14 amino acids. The germline V gene encodes CDR1 DFQATT and CDR2 SNEGSKA (reference sequence). V dropped 2 bases and J dropped 1 base, with 11 bases sitting between them. In its sample, this clonotype was seen many times. Its antigen is as yet unknown. General study results and limits: There was a TCR beta motif, made of eight highly homologous variants, that appeared characteristic of ankylosing spondylitis blood.

TCRdb used MiXCR to reprocess the 5' RACE reads, holding one entry per CDR3 protein. Here the sample spans about 460,000 distinct CDR3 sequences, less than 6% being singletons. The specimen sequenced was blood, either unsorted or a sorted T cell fraction (not recorded which). The chain uses TRBV20-1 and TRBJ1-1, with D unclear. This TCR was recovered from a male donor with ankylosing spondylitis. The CDR3 sequence: CSARLPDPNTEAFF. The CDR3 DNA sequence: TGCAGTGCTAGACTGCCAGACCCGAACACTGAAGCTTTCTTT.